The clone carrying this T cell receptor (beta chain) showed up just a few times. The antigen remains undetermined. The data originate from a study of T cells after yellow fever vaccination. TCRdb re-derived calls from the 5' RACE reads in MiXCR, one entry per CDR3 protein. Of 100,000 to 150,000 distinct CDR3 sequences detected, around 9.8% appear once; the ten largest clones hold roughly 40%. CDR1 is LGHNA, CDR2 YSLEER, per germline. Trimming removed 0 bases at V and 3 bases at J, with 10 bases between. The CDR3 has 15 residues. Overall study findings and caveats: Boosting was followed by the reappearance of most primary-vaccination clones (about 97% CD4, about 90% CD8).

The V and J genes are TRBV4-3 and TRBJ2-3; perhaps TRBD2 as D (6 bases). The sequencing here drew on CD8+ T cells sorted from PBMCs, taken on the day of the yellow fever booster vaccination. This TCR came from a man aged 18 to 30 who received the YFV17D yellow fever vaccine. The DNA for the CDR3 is TGCGCCAGCAGCCAAGAGGAGGGTGTGACAGATACGCAGTATTTT. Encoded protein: CASSQEEGVTDTQYF.